This T cell receptor (beta chain) derives from a study of identical twins. Study-wide findings and caveats: For out-of-frame beta sequences, excess twin sharing was weaker.

This clonotype was observed a few times. The antigen is not known. Template switching added a universal primer binding site, and final cDNA carried unique molecular identifiers. TCRdb processed the 5' RACE reads anew with MiXCR; each CDR3 protein has one entry. Among hundreds of thousands of distinct CDR3 sequences, 18% were seen once, and the ten largest hold about an eighth. J lost 2 bases, V lost 0 bases, and 8 bases had no gene match. This CDR3 contains 16 residues. Germline CDR1 DFQATT, CDR2 SNEGSKA (reference sequence). These records were also assigned to another study, of T cells expressing NK-cell markers. That work adds: Sorted CD3+CD56+NKG2C+, CD3+CD56+NKG2C- and CD3+CD56-NKG2C+ T cells supplied TCR beta repertoires. Dominant NKG2C+ clonotypes made up roughly 1.0-8% of CD8+ T cells in six donors.

V gene TRBV20-1 combines with J gene TRBJ2-5; 8 bases line up with TRBD2. The clonotype was recovered from a woman aged 18 to 35 in good health. Material: PBMCs. The CDR3 region is CSARDIRGGTQETQYF. The CDR3, as DNA: TGCAGTGCTAGAGATATTCGCGGGGGGACTCAAGAGACCCAGTACTTC.